A single sample is the source of the 14 T cell receptor beta chains below, sequenced in a study of breast tumors, draining lymph nodes, adjacent tissues. The lymph nodes were axillary draining lymph nodes from breast cancer patients. TCRdb used MiXCR to reprocess the multiplex PCR reads, holding one entry per CDR3 protein. Of around 230,000 distinct CDR3 sequences in the sample, about 34% were seen once. Material: axillary lymph node tissue. Source of these receptors: a female donor with breast cancer. Some clones in this sample may be carry-over from other donors' samples.

This clonotype was picked up many times. This sequence joins TRBV29-1 and TRBJ1-2; D is unclear. Germline-derived CDR1 and CDR2 are SQVTM and ANQGSEA. V shed 4 bases and J shed 7 bases, with 7 bases lying between them. This CDR3 has 10 residues. CDR3 coding DNA: TGCAGCGTTGGTAACAGTGGCTACACCTTC. Its translation: CSVGNSGYTF. Together with reference TRBV29-1 and TRBJ1-2, the CDR3 gives the full variable domain: SAVISQKPSRDICQRGTSLTIQCQVDSQVTMMFWYRQQPGQSLTLIATANQGSEATYESGFVIDKFPISRPNLTFSTLTVSNMSPEDSSIYLCSVGNSGYTFGSGTRLTVV.

In this sample, this clonotype turned up once. This chain links TRBV24-1 with TRBJ2-1, with 10 bases that match TRBD2. The CDR3 spans 14 residues. With 9 bases clipped from V and 7 bases from J, the junction kept 8 bases outside the gene matches. Germline loops: CDR1 KGHDR, CDR2 SFDVKD. The CDR3 DNA reads TGTGCCACCCTATATAGCGGGAGGATGAATGAGCAGTTCTTC. Translated, it gives CATLYSGRMNEQFF.

The table lists this clonotype with many counts. The chain has TRBV11-1 and TRBJ2-1; D is undetermined. This CDR3 region has 14 residues. Trimming took off 1 base at V and 4 bases at J, with 8 bases between the two ends. The germline V gene has CDR1 SGHAT and CDR2 FQDESV (reference sequence). The CDR3 bases are TGTGCCAGCAGCTTAGATATGAGTTACAATGAGCAGTTCTTC. As protein: CASSLDMSYNEQFF.

This clonotype has at least ten counts. This chain links TRBV19 with TRBJ2-2; no clear D gene. CDR3 size: 14 residues. The ends were cut back, 7 bases at V and 0 bases at J, with 9 bases in the middle. Per germline, CDR1 LNHDA and CDR2 SQIVND (reference sequence). This CDR3 reads CASKDRTNTGELFF. CDR3 nucleotides: TGTGCCAGTAAAGACCGAACGAACACCGGGGAGCTGTTTTTT.

CDR3 nucleotides: TGCAGTGCTACGGACACCGGGGAGCTGTTTTTT. Its translation is CSATDTGELFF. The gene calls are TRBV20-1 and TRBJ2-2; D not resolved. CDR1 DFQATT and CDR2 SNEGSKA come from the germline V gene (reference sequence). The V end lost 4 bases, the J end lost 3 bases, and 3 bases lay between the germline ends. This CDR3 is 11 amino acids long.

Notes on this clonotype: One end of the junction varies from germline; a read error may be responsible. The V gene is TRBV12-3 or TRBV12-4, the J gene TRBJ1-6; a possible D gene is TRBD1 (5 bases). The CDR3 contains 15 residues. The CDR3 protein is CVSSFRVGANSPLHF. In DNA form, the CDR3 reads TGTGTCAGCAGTTTCCGGGTTGGGGCTAATTCACCCCTCCACTTT.

The chain is built from TRBV30 and TRBJ2-2; maybe TRBD2 (6 bases). V lost 0 bases to trimming and J lost 4 bases, with 15 bases between them. This CDR3 has 16 residues. Looked up from germline, CDR1 is GTSNPN and CDR2 is SVGIG (reference sequence). CDR3 sequence reads: CAWSVLSGVGTGELFF. DNA of the CDR3: TGTGCCTGGAGTGTACTCTCGGGAGTCGGCACCGGGGAGCTGTTTTTT.

This clonotype has at least ten counts. This chain connects TRBV24-1 to TRBJ2-1, with 11 bases aligning to TRBD1. The J segment lost 7 bases and the V segment lost 3 bases, leaving 4 bases of the junction unmatched. CDR1 and CDR2 from the germline V gene are KGHDR and SFDVKD. The length of the CDR3 is 15 residues. This CDR3 reads CATSDPGQGDNEQFF. The CDR3 nucleotides read TGTGCCACCAGTGATCCGGGACAGGGGGATAATGAGCAGTTCTTC.

This clonotype was counted at least ten times. The chain is built from TRBV6-2 or TRBV6-3 and TRBJ1-2, with D unclear. There are 12 residues in the CDR3. V was clipped by 5 bases and J by 0 bases, with 4 bases between them. Germline CDR1 is MNHEY and CDR2 is SVGEGT. The CDR3 here is CASSMANYGYTF. As DNA, the CDR3 is TGTGCCAGCAGTATGGCTAACTATGGCTACACCTTC.

The chain is built from TRBV2 and TRBJ1-2; tentative D call: TRBD1 (5 bases). Germline loops: CDR1 SNHLY, CDR2 FYNNEI. This CDR3 is built from 13 residues. CDR3 sequence: CAIVDSVVYGYTF. The DNA of the CDR3 is TGTGCTATCGTCGACAGTGTAGTTTATGGCTACACCTTC.

Details on this clonotype: A much larger clone lies one base from this, so it may be a read error. Since no conserved phenylalanine or tryptophan closes the CDR3, a read error is the likely cause. This chain links TRBV19 with TRBJ2-2; TRBD1 might be the D (5 bases). The CDR3 spans 12 residues. Trimming took 6 bases from V and 6 from J, leaving 8 bases between them. CDR1 LNHDA and CDR2 SQIVND come from the germline V gene (reference sequence). CDR3 residues: CASRDIPGELFS. The DNA of the CDR3 is TGTGCCAGTAGGGACATACCCGGGGAGCTGTTTTCT.

The chain carries TRBV20-1 and TRBJ1-6, with 9 positions matching TRBD1. Germline V CDR1 and CDR2: DFQATT, SNEGSKA (reference sequence). The CDR3 sequence is 14 residues long. V trimming: 3 bases; J trimming: 10 bases; junction bases outside the gene matches: 7. CDR3 loop: CSARGGQGASPLHF. The CDR3 DNA is TGCAGTGCTAGGGGGGGACAGGGTGCGTCACCCCTCCACTTT.

This clonotype was detected many times. The CDR3 sequence: CASSLDVGRAAKSYEQYF. CDR3 DNA: TGTGCCAGCAGCTTGGATGTCGGGAGGGCTGCTAAGTCCTACGAGCAGTACTTC. J is TRBJ2-7 and V is TRBV5-6; the match to TRBD2 covers 8 bases. V shed 0 bases and J 1 base; nucleotides not matched to a gene: 12. The germline gives CDR1 SGHDT, CDR2 YYEEEE. The CDR3 runs to 18 residues.

This clonotype occurred a few times. Since a much larger clone is just one base distant, this may be a read error. V usage is TRBV20-1 and J usage is TRBJ2-7, with D hard to call. This CDR3 has 11 amino acids. Looked up from germline, CDR1 is DFQATT and CDR2 is SNEGSKA (reference sequence). The CDR3 coding sequence is TGCAGTGCTAGGTCCGCCTACGAGCAGTCCTTC. It is translated as CSARSAYEQSF.